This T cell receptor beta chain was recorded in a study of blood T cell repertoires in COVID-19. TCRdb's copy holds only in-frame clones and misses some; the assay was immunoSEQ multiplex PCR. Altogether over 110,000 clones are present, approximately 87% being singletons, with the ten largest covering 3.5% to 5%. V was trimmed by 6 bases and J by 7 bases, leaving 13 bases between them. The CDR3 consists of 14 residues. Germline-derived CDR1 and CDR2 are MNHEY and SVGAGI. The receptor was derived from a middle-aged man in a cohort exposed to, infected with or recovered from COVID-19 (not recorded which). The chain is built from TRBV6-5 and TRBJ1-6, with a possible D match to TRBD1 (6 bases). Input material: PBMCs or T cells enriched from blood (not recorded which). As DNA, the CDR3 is TGTGCCAGCAGGTTACAGGGAAGAAATTCACCCCTCCACTTT. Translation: CASRLQGRNSPLHF.